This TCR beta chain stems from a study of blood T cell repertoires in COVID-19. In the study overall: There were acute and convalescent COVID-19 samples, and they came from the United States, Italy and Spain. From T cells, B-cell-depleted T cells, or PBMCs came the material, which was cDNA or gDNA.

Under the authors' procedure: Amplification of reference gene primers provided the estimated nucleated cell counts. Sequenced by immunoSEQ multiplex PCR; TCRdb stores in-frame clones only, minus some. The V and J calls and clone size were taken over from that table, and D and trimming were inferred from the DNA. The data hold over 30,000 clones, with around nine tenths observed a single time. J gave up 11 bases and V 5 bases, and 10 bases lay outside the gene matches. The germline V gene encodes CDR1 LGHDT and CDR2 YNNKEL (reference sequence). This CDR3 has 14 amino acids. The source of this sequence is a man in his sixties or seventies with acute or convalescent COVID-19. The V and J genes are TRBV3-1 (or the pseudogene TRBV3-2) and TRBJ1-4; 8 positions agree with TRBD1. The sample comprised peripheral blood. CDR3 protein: CASSEGGQESKLFF. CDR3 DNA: TGTGCCAGCAGCGAAGGGGGACAGGAAAGTAAACTGTTTTTT.